Detailed here is one TCR beta chain. Its target is unknown. The sample originates from a study of T cell responses to AZD1222 COVID-19 vaccine. Study-wide results and caveats: Repertoires were collected only later (after the peak T cell response had occurred). The study found vaccine-associated CD4 TCRs spanning spike, dominant at 160-218 and 743-854. Seropositivity was recorded at baseline in only 6 or 7 AZD1222 recipients. The donors showed a predominance of white British ancestry and of females, with possible underestimation of clonal diversity.

The V end was cut by 2 bases, the J end by 2 bases, with 10 bases between. The germline V gene has CDR1 MNHNS and CDR2 SASEGT. The CDR3 extends over 15 amino acids. TCRdb keeps only in-frame clones here, not all; method: immunoSEQ multiplex PCR. This table holds roughly 150,000 clones, roughly 90% found once. The chain couples TRBV6-1 to TRBJ1-3; D perhaps matches TRBD1 (6 bases). This specimen consisted of peripheral blood, obtained on day 0 of AZD1222 vaccination. The receptor comes from an adult in good health. CDR3 DNA: TGTGCCAGCAGTGAAACACGGGGGCCTGGAAACACCATATATTTT. Translating it yields CASSETRGPGNTIYF.